This passage covers 27 T cell receptor beta chains from one sample sequenced in a study of shared clonotypes between healthy human individuals (dated by TCRdb to 2020 to 2022). Receptor amplification or capture employed the immunoSEQ multiplex PCR assay. The immuneACCESS repertoire file appears here via TCRdb, limited to in-frame rearrangements. These files lack a portion of the clones; in checked studies, under half of the deficit traces to unresolved V genes, and the cause of the others is not known. In all, the sample holds about 710,000 clones, and 60% to 75% of those were seen once. Under 2% of the sample rests with the top ten. The sample consisted of memory CD4+ T cells sorted from blood. This sample's cell subset or site label indicates: CD45RA-negative fraction. The receptors come from a young woman in good health.

This clone occurred once. V and J are TRBV28 and TRBJ2-7; 7 bases fit TRBD1. The trim removed 6 bases at V and 6 bases at J, leaving 11 bases unmatched. The V gene's germline CDR1 is MDHEN and CDR2 SYDVKM. CDR3 length: 14 residues. The CDR3 loop is CASRNLDRVGEQYF. Here the CDR3 DNA reads TGTGCCAGCAGAAACCTTGACAGGGTCGGCGAGCAGTACTTC.

The genes are TRBV7-9 and TRBJ2-3; D remains unclear. The CDR3 has 10 residues. Germline CDR1 and CDR2: SEHNR and FQNEAQ (reference sequence). The ends were cut back, 4 bases at V and 14 bases at J, with 10 bases in the middle. CDR3 DNA: TGTGCCAGCAGCTCGACCAATTGGTATTTT. This translates into CASSSTNWYF.

This clone was detected a few times. The CDR3 loop reads CATRSEGGSTDTQYF. CDR3 nucleotides: TGTGCCACCCGCAGCGAGGGAGGGAGCACAGATACGCAGTATTTT. V and J are TRBV19 and TRBJ2-3; 7 bases fit TRBD2. This CDR3 has 15 residues. V lost 10 bases, J lost 0 bases, and 10 bases stayed unmatched. The germline gives CDR1 LNHDA, CDR2 SQIVND (reference sequence). Supplemented by reference TRBV19 and TRBJ2-3, the full variable domain reads DGGITQSPKYLFRKEGQNVTLSCEQNLNHDAMYWYRQDPGQGLRLIYYSQIVNDFQKGDIAEGYSVSREKKESFPLTVTSAQKNPTAFYLCATRSEGGSTDTQYFGPGTRLTVL.

This clone turned up a few times. The V and J genes are TRBV6-5 and TRBJ2-1; 8 bases are a match to TRBD2. The CDR3 length is 15 residues. The germline V gene has CDR1 MNHEY and CDR2 SVGAGI. Unmatched junction bases numbered 4, after V lost 6 bases and J lost 0 bases. The CDR3 nucleotides read TGTGCCAGCAGCCGTAGCGGGAACTCCTACAATGAGCAGTTCTTC. It encodes CASSRSGNSYNEQFF.

This clone has only a few counts. Other DNA sequences in this sample translate to the same CDR3. The gene calls are TRBV5-1 and TRBJ2-1; the D gene is possibly TRBD1 (5 bases). CDR3 size: 15 residues. V was cut by 0 bases and J by 1 base, with 8 bases left in between. Germline CDR1 is SGHRS and CDR2 is YFSETQ. The CDR3 DNA is TGCGCCAGCAGCTTGGACAGGCCATCCTACAATGAGCAGTTCTTC. Translated, it gives CASSLDRPSYNEQFF. Full variable domain (rest looked up from reference TRBV5-1 and TRBJ2-1): KAGVTQTPRYLIKTRGQQVTLSCSPISGHRSVSWYQQTPGQGLQFLFEYFSETQRNKGNFPGRFSGRQFSNSRSEMNVSTLELGDSALYLCASSLDRPSYNEQFFGPGTRLTVL.

This clone was seen ten or more times. Different DNA sequences within this sample yield the same CDR3. The rearrangement joins TRBV4-1 to TRBJ2-4; D gene ambiguous. The V gene's germline CDR1 is MGHRA and CDR2 YSYEKL. This CDR3 comprises 14 residues. Trimming took off 0 bases at V and 0 bases at J, with 3 bases between the two ends. Written as DNA, the CDR3 is TGCGCCAGCAGCCAAGATTTAGCCAAAAACATTCAGTACTTC. It codes for CASSQDLAKNIQYF.

This clone showed up just once. The chain combines TRBV7-3 with TRBJ2-1, with 7 bases lining up with TRBD2. CDR1 and CDR2 from the germline V gene are SGHTA and FQGTGA. The CDR3 contains 14 residues. The trim removed 5 bases at V and 7 bases at J, leaving 8 bases unmatched. The CDR3 region is CASSPGGGTNEQFF. The CDR3 nucleotides read TGTGCCAGCAGCCCTGGCGGGGGAACGAATGAGCAGTTCTTC.

This chain connects TRBV5-1 to TRBJ1-4, with TRBD1 identical over 9 bases. The CDR3 is made up of 16 amino acids. V gave up 4 bases and J gave up 10 bases; unmatched junction bases: 14. Germline CDR1 reads SGHRS; CDR2 reads YFSETQ. The CDR3 spells CASSVGQGALSGKLFF. The CDR3 coding sequence is TGCGCCAGCAGCGTGGGACAGGGAGCTCTATCGGGAAAACTGTTTTTT.

V is TRBV5-1 and J is TRBJ1-1, with D unresolved. Germline CDR1 reads SGHRS; CDR2 reads YFSETQ. Deletions cut 3 bases from V and 0 bases from J, with 9 bases between. This CDR3 contains 14 residues. Here the CDR3 DNA reads TGCGCCAGCAGCTCGGACGCTTTGAACACTGAAGCTTTCTTT. It specifies CASSSDALNTEAFF.

The rearrangement uses TRBV30 and TRBJ2-7; D is perhaps TRBD2 (6 bases). V lost 0 bases and J lost 6, with 9 bases in between. The CDR3 is made up of 12 amino acids. CDR1 is GTSNPN and CDR2 is SVGIG in the germline V gene (reference sequence). In nucleotides, the CDR3 is TGTGCCTGGAGTGTATCCGGGGGCGAGCAGTACTTC. Translated, it gives CAWSVSGGEQYF.

V and J are TRBV11-2 and TRBJ1-2; 8 bases map to TRBD1. The V segment lost 3 bases and the J segment 2 bases; nucleotides outside the gene matches: 2. The CDR3 is made up of 14 amino acids. CDR1 SGHAT and CDR2 FQNNGV come from the germline V gene. Here the CDR3 reads CASSFGDRNYGYTF. The DNA for the CDR3 is TGTGCCAGCAGCTTCGGGGACAGGAACTATGGCTACACCTTC.

This CDR3 reads CASSEEVTGNEQFF. The CDR3, as DNA: TGTGCCAGCAGCGAAGAGGTGACAGGCAATGAGCAGTTCTTC. V is TRBV7-9 and J is TRBJ2-1; D may be TRBD1 (6 bases). In germline, CDR1 is SEHNR, CDR2 FQNEAQ (reference sequence). Trimming stripped 5 bases from V and 6 bases from J, with 14 bases between. There are 14 residues in the CDR3.

This clone was counted once. The chain uses TRBV18 and TRBJ2-5; perhaps TRBD1 as D (6 bases). Trimming cost V 3 bases and J 3 bases, with 11 bases left between them. The CDR3 contains 14 residues. Germline CDR1 reads KGHSH; CDR2 reads LQKENI. In nucleotides, the CDR3 is TGTGCCAGCTCACCGGACAGTCAAGAAGAGACCCAGTACTTC. This codes for CASSPDSQEETQYF. The full variable domain, rest sourced from reference TRBV18 and TRBJ2-5, is NAGVMQNPRHLVRRRGQEARLRCSPMKGHSHVYWYRQLPEEGLKFMVYLQKENIIDESGMPKERFSAEFPKEGPSILRIQQVVRGDSAAYFCASSPDSQEETQYFGPGTRLLVL.

The CDR3 nucleotides are TGTGCCTGGAGTCCCTCCTCTAGCGGGAGACCGCTTAGCACAGATACGCAGTATTTT. Protein sequence: CAWSPSSSGRPLSTDTQYF. This sequence joins TRBV30 and TRBJ2-3; 10 nucleotides agree with TRBD2. This CDR3 has 19 residues. Looked up from germline, CDR1 is GTSNPN and CDR2 is SVGIG (reference sequence). J was trimmed by 0 bases and V by 2 bases; bases with no gene match: 14.

The gene calls are TRBV9 and TRBJ2-1; possible D gene TRBD2, 5 bases. Germline CDR1 SGDLS, CDR2 YYNGEE. The CDR3 is 15 amino acids. V gave up 1 base and J gave up 2 bases, with 10 bases separating them. CDR3 DNA: TGTGCCAGCAGCGTACGTCAGCGGCCCTACAATGAGCAGTTCTTC. It codes for CASSVRQRPYNEQFF.

The CDR3 sequence is CASSDNRGTFF. The CDR3 nucleotides are TGTGCCAGCAGCGATAACAGGGGTACTTTCTTT. The chain links TRBV7-8 to TRBJ1-1; TRBD1 matches 7 bases. Germline loops: CDR1 SGHVS, CDR2 FQNEAQ. This CDR3 region has 11 residues. Trimming cost V 5 bases and J 12 bases; bases outside gene matches: 6. Combining the CDR3 with reference TRBV7-8 and TRBJ1-1 gives the whole variable domain GAGVSQSPRYKVAKRGQDVALRCDPISGHVSLFWYQQALGQGPEFLTYFQNEAQLDKSGLPSDRFFAERPEGSVSTLKIQRTQQEDSAVYLCASSDNRGTFFGQGTRLTVV.

This clone was recorded only once. The genes are TRBV19 and TRBJ2-2, with D perhaps TRBD1 (5 bases). Germline V gene sequence: CDR1 LNHDA, CDR2 SQIVND (reference sequence). The V gene lost 3 bases and the J gene lost 4 bases, with 9 bases spanning the gap. This CDR3 spans 14 amino acids. CDR3 loop: CASSIRTITGELFF. CDR3 nucleotide sequence: TGTGCCAGTAGTATCAGGACAATCACCGGGGAGCTGTTTTTT.

The chain recombines TRBV28 with TRBJ1-2, with 10 bases matching TRBD1. The CDR3 runs to 15 residues. Germline CDR1 MDHEN, CDR2 SYDVKM. Trimming cost V 7 bases and J 3 bases; bases outside gene matches: 8. CDR3 residues: CASKLWTGGDYGYTF. The CDR3 DNA reads as TGTGCCAGCAAGCTATGGACAGGGGGTGACTATGGCTACACCTTC.

The gene calls are TRBV6-5 and TRBJ2-5; a weak D match, TRBD1 (6 bases). Trimming took off 6 bases at V and 5 bases at J, with 13 bases between the two ends. CDR3 length: 13 amino acids. Per germline, CDR1 MNHEY and CDR2 SVGAGI. The CDR3 spells CASRKQGWETQYF. The DNA for the CDR3 is TGTGCCAGCAGAAAACAGGGCTGGGAGACCCAGTACTTC.

The chain has TRBV28 and TRBJ2-2; D ambiguous. Germline V gives CDR1 MDHEN, CDR2 SYDVKM. The CDR3 spans 14 residues. Trimming took 5 bases from V and 1 from J, leaving 8 bases between them. CDR3 in DNA: TGTGCCAGCAGTAAGGCAGGGAACACCGGGGAGCTGTTTTTT. Translating gives CASSKAGNTGELFF.

This clone showed up just a few times. The sample carries other DNA sequences with the same CDR3. The V gene is TRBV2, the J gene TRBJ1-5; D might be TRBD1 (5 bases). Germline-derived CDR1 and CDR2 are SNHLY and FYNNEI. CDR3 length equals 14 residues. Trimming left V 6 bases short and J 4 bases short, with 13 bases between. CDR3 amino acids: CASSPGQGNQPQHF. The CDR3 DNA follows: TGTGCCAGCAGCCCGGGTCAGGGAAATCAGCCCCAGCATTTT.

The chain recombines TRBV5-5 with TRBJ2-7; 8 bases agree with TRBD2. The CDR3 has 17 residues. Trimming took 0 bases from V and 3 from J; bases not matched to a gene: 11. Per the germline V gene, CDR1 is SGHKS and CDR2 is YYEKEE (reference sequence). The CDR3 region is CASSLGRRLAQHYEQYF. The CDR3 coding sequence is TGTGCCAGCAGCTTGGGGAGGAGACTAGCGCAACACTACGAGCAGTACTTC.

This clone has more than one count but fewer than ten. This specimen includes other DNA sequences encoding the same CDR3. The J gene is TRBJ1-5, the V gene TRBV5-1; D is perhaps TRBD1 (5 bases). CDR1 is SGHRS, CDR2 YFSETQ, per germline. Trimming cost V 1 base and J 0 bases, with 8 bases left between them. The CDR3 has 15 amino acids. The CDR3 is CASSLTGDSNQPQHF. The CDR3, as DNA: TGCGCCAGCAGCTTGACAGGAGATAGCAATCAGCCCCAGCATTTT.

The rearrangement uses TRBV7-9 and TRBJ2-7; D is possibly TRBD1 (5 bases). Germline CDR1 and CDR2: SEHNR and FQNEAQ (reference sequence). The CDR3 covers 14 residues. With 5 bases removed from V and 2 bases from J, the gap between germline ends came to 13 bases. The CDR3, as DNA: TGTGCCAGCAGCCCACCCAGGGAAACCTACGAGCAGTACTTC. It is translated as CASSPPRETYEQYF.

V and J are TRBV28 and TRBJ2-7, with TRBD1 identical over 8 bases. The ends lost 6 bases at V and 1 base at J; junction bases unmatched: 8. The CDR3 totals 15 residues. Germline V lookup: CDR1 MDHEN, CDR2 SYDVKM. CDR3 protein: CASSAAGGASYEQYF. Written as DNA, the CDR3 is TGTGCCAGCAGCGCCGCAGGGGGCGCTTCCTACGAGCAGTACTTC.

V usage is TRBV28 and J usage is TRBJ2-3; 8 nucleotides align to TRBD2. V trimming: 4 bases; J trimming: 3 bases; junction bases outside the gene matches: 6. CDR3 length: 15 amino acids. Germline CDR1 reads MDHEN; CDR2 reads SYDVKM. The chain's CDR3 is CASSSGLAMTDTQYF. DNA for the CDR3: TGTGCCAGCAGTTCCGGACTAGCAATGACAGATACGCAGTATTTT.

As regards this clone: At the DNA level, this CDR3 is encoded by other sequences in the same sample as well. This rearrangement joins TRBV29-1 to TRBJ1-2; D not certain. The ends were cut back, 7 bases at V and 4 bases at J, with 16 bases in the middle. The CDR3 length is 13 residues. The V gene's germline CDR1 is SQVTM and CDR2 ANQGSEA. The CDR3 DNA is TGCAGCGCCTCAAGGGCGCCAGGCTATGGCTACACCTTC. It specifies CSASRAPGYGYTF.